This TCR beta chain emerged from a study of shared clonotypes between healthy human individuals. On the study more broadly: Used for every donor were three CD4 naive, three CD4 memory, two CD8 naive and one CD8 memory plate.

The data were produced by immunoSEQ multiplex PCR, yet TCRdb's version contains in-frame clones alone and is incomplete. The repertoire includes roughly 2 million clones, almost 96% of them detected once, and 0.1% to 0.15% sits in the top ten. V dropped 1 base and J dropped 4 bases, with 5 bases sitting between them. CDR3 size: 14 residues. Germline CDR1 reads MGHDK; CDR2 reads SYGVNS. The sample was naive CD4+ T cells sorted from blood. Subset reported: CD45RA+ positively selected. The receptor comes from a man in his late teens or twenties in good health. The V gene is TRBV25-1, the J gene TRBJ1-6; no definite D call. In DNA, the CDR3 is TGTGCCAGCAGTGAATCGATGTATAATTCACCCCTCCACTTT. Residues: CASSESMYNSPLHF.